This T cell receptor beta chain was obtained from a study of neurological immune-mediated disorders. The CDR3 has 16 residues. Germline-derived CDR1 and CDR2 are SQVTM and ANQGSEA. Whole-study findings and limits: Expanded clones shared no CDR3 amino acid sequences across subjects, suggesting private repertoires in all groups.

Comments on this clonotype: Its specificity is not known. The conserved phenylalanine or tryptophan is not found at the CDR3 terminus, so this likely reflects a read error.

TCRdb ran MiXCR on the 5' RACE reads and lists one entry per CDR3 protein. The table has around 15,000 distinct CDR3 sequences, about 9% seen once. This sequence originates from a man aged 45 to 65 in good health. The sample was CD8+ T cells from blood. The rearrangement joins TRBV29-1 to TRBJ2-6; 10 nucleotides align to TRBD1. The CDR3 sequence is CSVAGTGVSGANVLTL. CDR3 bases: TGTAGCGTCGCCGGGACAGGGGTCTCTGGGGCCAACGTCCTGACTTTA.